The 27 T cell receptor beta chains below come from one sample, sequenced in a study of blood T cell repertoires in COVID-19. Data came from immunoSEQ multiplex PCR; TCRdb stores just in-frame clones and leaves some out. The sample contains about 220,000 clones, over 75% of which appear only once. Input material: peripheral blood. These receptors were collected from a man in his forties or fifties with active or convalescent COVID-19.

V and J are TRBV7-2 and TRBJ2-3; no clear D gene. Germline V CDR1 and CDR2: SGHTA, FQGNSA. The germline V and J ends were trimmed by 3 bases and 4 bases, with 8 bases remaining between them. The CDR3 loop spans 13 amino acids. Here the CDR3 reads CASSFEWSDTQYF. The CDR3 region has the DNA TGTGCCAGCAGCTTCGAGTGGTCAGATACGCAGTATTTT.

This chain links TRBV7-3 with TRBJ2-7; a weak D match, TRBD2 (5 bases). Germline-derived CDR1 and CDR2 are SGHTA and FQGTGA. The CDR3 has 14 amino acids. The V and J ends lost 5 bases and 3 bases respectively, with 14 bases between them. The CDR3 DNA is TGTGCCAGCAGCGGGGAAGGACTGCACTACGAGCAGTACTTC. Amino acid sequence: CASSGEGLHYEQYF.

In the case of this clone: This may stem from a read error, because a much larger clone lies one nucleotide away. This sample includes further DNA sequences coding for the same CDR3. The CDR3 bases are TGTGCCAGCAGCCGAGAACGATACGAGCAATACTTC. Its protein product is CASSRERYEQYF. This chain uses TRBV11-2 with TRBJ2-7; D is unresolved. The CDR3 has 12 amino acids. CDR1 and CDR2 (germline): SGHAT, FQNNGV.

The rearrangement uses TRBV7-9 and TRBJ2-7; D not resolved. Germline V CDR1 and CDR2: SEHNR, FQNEAQ (reference sequence). CDR3 length equals 13 residues. Deletions cut 2 bases from V and 2 bases from J, with 7 bases between. The CDR3 loop reads CASSLLEPYEQYF. The CDR3, as DNA: TGTGCCAGCAGCTTACTAGAACCCTACGAGCAGTACTTC.

The genes are TRBV5-8 and TRBJ2-1, with 10 bases matching TRBD2. The length of the CDR3 is 18 residues. Germline CDR1 and CDR2: SGHTS and YDEGEE. The trim removed 4 bases at V and 9 bases at J, leaving 19 bases unmatched. CDR3 DNA sequence: TGTGCCAGCAGCGGGCCCTGGGGAACAGCGGGAGGGTTGGGTGAGCAGTTCTTC. Residues: CASSGPWGTAGGLGEQFF.

This chain links TRBV10-3 with TRBJ2-1, with a weak D call TRBD1 (5 bases). Trimming took off 7 bases at V and 6 bases at J, with 16 bases between the two ends. This CDR3 is 14 amino acids long. Looked up from germline, CDR1 is ENHRY and CDR2 is SYGVKD. In DNA, the CDR3 is TGTGCCATCAAGGGGCCTGCCGCCACCAATGAGCAGTTCTTC. Its protein product is CAIKGPAATNEQFF.

The J gene is TRBJ2-7, the V gene TRBV4-1; the D gene is possibly TRBD2 (5 bases). The V gene's germline CDR1 is MGHRA and CDR2 YSYEKL. CDR3 length: 14 amino acids. The V gene lost 4 bases and the J gene lost 3 bases, with 13 bases spanning the gap. The CDR3 spells CASSLGMTNYEQYF. The CDR3 DNA reads TGCGCCAGCAGCCTTGGGATGACTAACTACGAGCAGTACTTC.

The genes are TRBV9 and TRBJ1-1; tentative D call: TRBD1 (5 bases). Deletions cut 0 bases from V and 0 bases from J, with 9 bases between. This CDR3 is 15 amino acids long. The germline gives CDR1 SGDLS, CDR2 YYNGEE. CDR3 in DNA: TGTGCCAGCAGCGTAGGACAGCTACTGAACACTGAAGCTTTCTTT. Translated: CASSVGQLLNTEAFF.

This chain uses TRBV28 with TRBJ2-7, with D possibly matching TRBD1 (6 bases). The V and J ends lost 2 bases and 7 bases respectively, with 9 bases between them. CDR1 MDHEN and CDR2 SYDVKM come from the germline V gene. This CDR3 contains 12 residues. CDR3 sequence: CASSLATGEQYF. In DNA form, the CDR3 reads TGTGCCAGCAGTTTAGCTACAGGGGAGCAGTACTTC.

The chain uses TRBV28 and TRBJ2-7; 7 nucleotides align to TRBD2. Unmatched junction bases numbered 9, after V lost 5 bases and J lost 2 bases. The CDR3 extends over 15 amino acids. CDR1 is MDHEN and CDR2 is SYDVKM in the germline V gene. For the CDR3, the DNA is TGTGCCAGCAGTCCCCCAGCGGGAATAACCTACGAGCAGTACTTC. Protein: CASSPPAGITYEQYF.

V and J are TRBV19 and TRBJ2-1; 10 bases are a match to TRBD2. The CDR3 covers 16 residues. Germline V gives CDR1 LNHDA, CDR2 SQIVND (reference sequence). V gave up 3 bases and J gave up 4 bases; unmatched junction bases: 6. The DNA for the CDR3 is TGTGCCAGTAGTATCTCCCTAGCGGGGGTATACAATGAGCAGTTCTTC. This gives the protein CASSISLAGVYNEQFF.

This chain connects TRBV21-1 to TRBJ2-2; TRBD2 was called by the table and not checked on the DNA. TRBV21-1 is a recognized pseudogene. The CDR3 has 14 amino acids. The CDR3 sequence is CASSKGGGTGELFF. The CDR3 nucleotides read TGTGCCAGCAGCAAAGGGGGGGGCACCGGGGAGCTGTTTTTT.

For the CDR3, the DNA is TGTGCCACCAGCAGGGCCGGGACAGAAAAACTGTTTTTT. Translation: CATSRAGTEKLFF. The chain employs TRBV15 and TRBJ1-4; weak D call: TRBD1 (6 bases). The germline gives CDR1 LNHNV, CDR2 YYDKDF (reference sequence). V dropped 3 bases and J dropped 8 bases, with 10 bases sitting between them. This CDR3 region has 13 residues.

The chain joins TRBV3-1 (or the pseudogene TRBV3-2) to TRBJ2-7; 12 bases are a match to TRBD2. The CDR3 contains 16 residues. V lost 10 bases and J lost 0; bases outside the gene matches: 10. Germline-derived CDR1 and CDR2 are LGHDT and YNNKEL (reference sequence). The CDR3: CATQGLAGLYSYEQYF. The CDR3, as DNA: TGTGCCACCCAGGGACTAGCGGGTCTCTACTCCTACGAGCAGTACTTC.

The rearrangement joins TRBV3-1 (or the pseudogene TRBV3-2) to TRBJ2-3; D might be TRBD1 (6 bases). CDR1 LGHDT and CDR2 YNNKEL come from the germline V gene (reference sequence). Trimming removed 4 bases from V and 8 bases from J, with 13 bases in between. The length of the CDR3 is 13 residues. In nucleotides, the CDR3 is TGTGCCAGCAGCCCCCCAACAGGGACTACGCAGTATTTT. This sequence encodes CASSPPTGTTQYF.

The chain carries TRBV5-1 and TRBJ1-2, with 7 bases identical to TRBD1. Germline CDR1 and CDR2: SGHRS and YFSETQ. The V gene end was trimmed by 1 base and the J gene end by 6 bases; junction bases not matched to a gene: 3. This CDR3 has 13 amino acids. Written as DNA, the CDR3 is TGCGCCAGCAGCTTGAAGGGGGCAGATGGCTACACCTTC. Amino acid sequence: CASSLKGADGYTF.

The chain carries TRBV28 and TRBJ2-7, with 8 nucleotides matching TRBD2. With V trimmed by 7 bases and J by 0 bases, 8 bases remained unmatched. Germline CDR1 reads MDHEN; CDR2 reads SYDVKM. This CDR3 comprises 15 residues. CDR3 region: CASTGGGAFSYEQYF. For the CDR3, the DNA is TGTGCCAGCACGGGAGGGGGGGCTTTCTCCTACGAGCAGTACTTC.

In this sample, this clone turned up a few times. The V call is TRBV6-1, the J call TRBJ2-7, with D maybe TRBD2 (5 bases). V lost 1 base to trimming and J lost 3 bases, with 10 bases between them. CDR3 length: 14 residues. Germline CDR1 is MNHNS and CDR2 is SASEGT. DNA of the CDR3: TGTGCCAGCAGTGAAGGCGGACTCCTCTACGAGCAGTACTTC. Its protein product is CASSEGGLLYEQYF.

The chain combines TRBV5-8 with TRBJ2-7; TRBD1 matches at 10 bases. The germline CDR1 and CDR2 sequences are SGHTS and YDEGEE. With 5 bases clipped from V and 2 bases from J, the junction kept 7 bases outside the gene matches. This CDR3 is 15 amino acids long. The CDR3: CASRRWTGGAYEQYF. The CDR3 bases are TGTGCCAGCAGGCGTTGGACAGGGGGGGCCTACGAGCAGTACTTC.

The CDR3 nucleotides are TGTGCCAGCAGTTACGGCAGGGCGGCCTACGAGCAGTACTTC. It is translated as CASSYGRAAYEQYF. The rearrangement joins TRBV6-2 or TRBV6-3 to TRBJ2-7; a possible D gene is TRBD1 (5 bases). This CDR3 spans 14 amino acids. Trimming removed 2 bases from V and 2 bases from J, with 10 bases in between. Germline V gene lookup returns CDR1 MNHEY and CDR2 SVGEGT.

The V and J genes are TRBV5-4 and TRBJ2-3; 12 bases fit TRBD2. Germline values: CDR1 SGHNT, CDR2 YYREEE (reference sequence). This CDR3 contains 19 residues. Trimming cost V 2 bases and J 0 bases; bases outside gene matches: 10. CDR3 sequence: CASSLGLAGRKSSTDTQYF. Here the CDR3 DNA reads TGTGCCAGCAGCTTAGGACTAGCGGGGAGAAAATCTAGCACAGATACGCAGTATTTT.

The V call is TRBV5-1, the J call TRBJ2-5; the match to TRBD2 covers 8 bases. The CDR3 spans 15 residues. The ends lost 1 base at V and 7 bases at J; junction bases unmatched: 9. Per the germline V gene, CDR1 is SGHRS and CDR2 is YFSETQ. The CDR3 loop reads CASSLYGGAPGTQYF. In DNA, the CDR3 is TGCGCCAGCAGCTTGTACGGGGGGGCCCCCGGGACCCAGTACTTC.

The chain couples TRBV7-2 to TRBJ2-7; 9 positions agree with TRBD1. Germline V CDR1 and CDR2: SGHTA, FQGNSA. The CDR3 totals 14 residues. V dropped 7 bases and J dropped 4; count of bases not matched to a gene: 8. The CDR3 sequence: CASIMDRGAYEQYF. The CDR3 DNA reads as TGTGCCAGCATCATGGACAGGGGCGCGTACGAGCAGTACTTC.

This sequence joins TRBV7-3 and TRBJ1-1; 11 bases align to TRBD1. The length of the CDR3 is 15 residues. Germline V lookup: CDR1 SGHTA, CDR2 FQGTGA. V shed 5 bases, J shed 5 bases, and the junction held 7 bases outside the gene matches. The CDR3 here is CASSPGQGDETEAFF. In DNA, the CDR3 is TGTGCCAGCAGCCCGGGACAGGGGGATGAAACTGAAGCTTTCTTT. The variable domain in full, completed from reference TRBV7-3 and TRBJ1-1, reads GAGVSQTPSNKVTEKGKYVELRCDPISGHTALYWYRQSLGQGPEFLIYFQGTGAADDSGLPNDRFFAVRPEGSVSTLKIQRTERGDSAVYLCASSPGQGDETEAFFGQGTRLTVV.

About this clone itself: Different DNA sequences within this sample yield the same CDR3. For the CDR3, the DNA is TGTGCCTGGTCGGGACAGGGTAATCAGCCCCAGCATTTT. Its protein product is CAWSGQGNQPQHF. The rearrangement uses TRBV30 and TRBJ1-5; 9 nucleotides match TRBD1. The CDR3 has 13 amino acids. Germline values: CDR1 GTSNPN, CDR2 SVGIG (reference sequence). J lost 4 bases, V lost 5 bases, and 3 bases had no gene match. The full variable domain, completed using reference TRBV30 and TRBJ1-5, is SQTIHQWPATLVQPVGSPLSLECTVEGTSNPNLYWYRQAAGRGLQLLFYSVGIGQISSEVPQNLSASRPQDRQFILSSKKLLLSDSGFYLCAWSGQGNQPQHFGDGTRLSIL.

The rearrangement links TRBV5-1 to TRBJ2-4; 7 bases align to TRBD1. Trimming removed 2 bases from V and 0 bases from J; junction bases left unmatched: 5. Looked up from germline, CDR1 is SGHRS and CDR2 is YFSETQ. The CDR3 is made up of 16 amino acids. DNA of the CDR3: TGCGCCAGCAGCTTCGACAGGGCCCTAGCCAAAAACATTCAGTACTTC. This gives the protein CASSFDRALAKNIQYF.

The chain links TRBV5-1 to TRBJ2-5; D may be TRBD2 (5 bases). Germline CDR1 and CDR2: SGHRS and YFSETQ. The CDR3 contains 14 residues. Deletions cut 1 base from V and 2 bases from J, with 9 bases between. The CDR3 sequence is CASSLTADQETQYF. The CDR3 DNA is TGCGCCAGCAGCTTGACAGCGGATCAAGAGACCCAGTACTTC. Combining the CDR3 with reference TRBV5-1 and TRBJ2-5 gives the whole variable domain KAGVTQTPRYLIKTRGQQVTLSCSPISGHRSVSWYQQTPGQGLQFLFEYFSETQRNKGNFPGRFSGRQFSNSRSEMNVSTLELGDSALYLCASSLTADQETQYFGPGTRLLVL.